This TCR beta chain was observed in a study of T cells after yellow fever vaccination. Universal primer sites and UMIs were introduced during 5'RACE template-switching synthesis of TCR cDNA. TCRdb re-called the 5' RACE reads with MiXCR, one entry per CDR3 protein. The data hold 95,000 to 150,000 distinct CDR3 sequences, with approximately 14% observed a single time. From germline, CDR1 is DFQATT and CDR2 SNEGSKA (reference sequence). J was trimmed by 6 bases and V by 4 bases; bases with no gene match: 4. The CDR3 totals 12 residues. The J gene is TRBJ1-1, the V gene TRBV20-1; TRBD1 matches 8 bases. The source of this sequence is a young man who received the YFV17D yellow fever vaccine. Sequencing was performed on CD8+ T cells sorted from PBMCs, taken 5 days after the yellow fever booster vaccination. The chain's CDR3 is CSATQGVAEAFF. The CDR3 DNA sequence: TGCAGTGCTACACAGGGGGTCGCTGAAGCTTTCTTT.